Listed here are 21 T cell receptor beta chains from one sample, sequenced in a study of naive and memory T cell subsets. Study findings and constraints: A few larger clonotypes appeared in naive repertoires, especially CD8, possibly memory cells re-expressing CD45RA.

Both TRBC1 and TRBC2 were covered by a beta constant-region primer of two equimolar oligonucleotides. Four rounds of PCR amplified the ligated cDNA using nested alpha and beta constant-region primers plus SP2. Via MiXCR, TCRdb re-called the UMI-ligation and nested PCR reads, giving one row per CDR3 protein. Of roughly 83,000 distinct CDR3 sequences detected, over 9% appear once; the ten largest clones hold more than 0.13%. Their target antigens are unknown. The sample comprised naive CD4+ T cells from blood. The receptors originated from a human donor in good health.

This clonotype was found many times. The chain links TRBV20-1 to TRBJ2-7; 15 nucleotides align to TRBD2. The CDR3 consists of 15 residues. V lost 3 bases, J lost 4 bases, and 4 bases stayed unmatched. Germline CDR1 and CDR2: DFQATT and SNEGSKA (reference sequence). Written as DNA, the CDR3 is TGCAGTGCTAGTGTAGGGACTAGCGGGAGGTACGAGCAGTACTTC. This translates into CSASVGTSGRYEQYF.

The rearrangement uses TRBV7-9 and TRBJ2-3; D is unclear. The CDR3 contains 15 residues. Trimming pared 4 bases from V and 4 bases from J, leaving 15 bases between. Germline CDR1 is SEHNR and CDR2 is FQNEAQ (reference sequence). This chain's CDR3 is CASSSHRRAADTQYF. The CDR3 DNA reads as TGTGCCAGCAGCTCCCATCGCCGGGCGGCAGATACGCAGTATTTT. The variable domain in full, completed from reference TRBV7-9 and TRBJ2-3, reads DTGVSQNPRHKITKRGQNVTFRCDPISEHNRLYWYRQTLGQGPEFLTYFQNEAQLEKSRLLSDRFSAERPKGSFSTLEIQRTEQGDSAMYLCASSSHRRAADTQYFGPGTRLTVL.

This clonotype was seen at least ten times. The chain recombines TRBV10-3 with TRBJ1-6; tentatively, D is TRBD1 (6 bases). This CDR3 is built from 13 residues. V gave up 4 bases and J gave up 5 bases, with 6 bases separating them. CDR1 is ENHRY and CDR2 is SYGVKD in the germline V gene. CDR3 nucleotide sequence: TGTGCCATCAGTGGACAGGATAATTCACCCCTCCACTTT. Encoded protein: CAISGQDNSPLHF.

The rearrangement links TRBV7-9 to TRBJ2-3; 8 nucleotides match TRBD2. The V gene end was trimmed by 8 bases and the J gene end by 0 bases; junction bases not matched to a gene: 4. This CDR3 spans 14 amino acids. Germline values: CDR1 SEHNR, CDR2 FQNEAQ (reference sequence). CDR3 DNA: TGTGCCAGCGCAACTAGCGGTAGCACAGATACGCAGTATTTT. It encodes CASATSGSTDTQYF.

This clonotype was detected a few times. The chain has TRBV11-3 and TRBJ2-1; tentatively, D is TRBD2 (5 bases). Germline loops: CDR1 SGHNT, CDR2 YENEEA. The CDR3 spans 15 residues. The V and J ends lost 5 bases and 5 bases respectively, with 16 bases between them. The CDR3 DNA sequence: TGTGCCAGCAGCCCCCGGTACGAGCGGCACAATGAGCAGTTCTTC. It encodes CASSPRYERHNEQFF. Full variable domain (outside the CDR3, taken from reference TRBV11-3 and TRBJ2-1): EAGVVQSPRYKIIEKKQPVAFWCNPISGHNTLYWYLQNLGQGPELLIRYENEEAVDDSQLPKDRFSAERLKGVDSTLKIQPAELGDSAVYLCASSPRYERHNEQFFGPGTRLTVL.

This clonotype has only a few counts. The rearrangement uses TRBV30 and TRBJ1-3; D perhaps matches TRBD1 (5 bases). With 0 bases removed from V and 2 bases from J, the gap between germline ends came to 8 bases. CDR1 and CDR2 from the germline V gene are GTSNPN and SVGIG (reference sequence). This CDR3 region has 14 residues. CDR3 region: CAWSVKGTGNTIYF. CDR3 DNA sequence: TGTGCCTGGAGTGTAAAGGGGACTGGAAACACCATATATTTT.

The chain uses TRBV7-2 and TRBJ2-1, with 11 bases fitting TRBD2. V was pared by 3 bases and J by 5 bases, with 3 bases of the junction left unmatched. In germline, CDR1 is SGHTA, CDR2 FQGNSA. CDR3 length: 15 amino acids. CDR3: CASSLGLAENNEQFF. CDR3 bases: TGTGCCAGCAGCTTGGGACTAGCGGAAAACAATGAGCAGTTCTTC.

This clonotype was recorded at least ten times. V is TRBV9 and J is TRBJ2-5, with a tentative D call TRBD1 (5 bases). The germline gives CDR1 SGDLS, CDR2 YYNGEE. Between the trimmed V and J ends, which lost 4 bases and 2 bases, there was a span of 15 bases. The CDR3 length is 15 residues. The CDR3 loop reads CASSFDSLGQETQYF. The CDR3 region has the DNA TGTGCCAGCAGCTTCGACAGCTTAGGGCAAGAGACCCAGTACTTC.

In this sample, this clonotype turned up many times. The rearrangement joins TRBV28 to TRBJ2-6; D unclear. The CDR3 has 16 amino acids. The V end lost 9 bases, the J end lost 0 bases, and 15 bases lay between the germline ends. Germline CDR1 is MDHEN and CDR2 is SYDVKM. CDR3 in DNA: TGTGCCAGTGAAACAGATCGGATCTCTGGGGCCAACGTCCTGACTTTC. Its translation is CASETDRISGANVLTF.

This clonotype was found many times. This chain joins TRBV7-3 and TRBJ2-1; perhaps TRBD2 as D (6 bases). Looked up from germline, CDR1 is SGHTA and CDR2 is FQGTGA. Trimming cost V 0 bases and J 8 bases, with 17 bases left between them. The CDR3 is 16 amino acids. CDR3 protein: CASSLTWDSAGYEQFF. In nucleotides, the CDR3 is TGTGCCAGCAGCTTAACGTGGGACTCCGCGGGATATGAGCAGTTCTTC.

This clonotype was picked up a small number of times. The rearrangement joins TRBV18 to TRBJ1-4; D not resolved. Germline values: CDR1 KGHSH, CDR2 LQKENI. This CDR3 contains 13 residues. V was shortened by 3 bases and J by 8 bases, with 10 bases between the two germline ends. CDR3 in amino acids: CASSPGRREKLFF. The CDR3 region has the DNA TGTGCCAGCTCACCGGGCAGGAGGGAAAAACTGTTTTTT.

This clonotype was picked up a small number of times. The rearrangement links TRBV6-1 to TRBJ2-6; 7 positions agree with TRBD2. The CDR3 contains 16 residues. Per germline, CDR1 MNHNS and CDR2 SASEGT. V lost 0 bases, J lost 2 bases, and 1 base stayed unmatched. CDR3 region: CASSEAGRAGANVLTF. The CDR3, as DNA: TGTGCCAGCAGTGAAGCGGGGAGGGCTGGGGCCAACGTCCTGACTTTC.

This clonotype was detected a few times. The chain links TRBV24-1 to TRBJ2-5, with D perhaps matching TRBD2 (7 bases). The CDR3 extends over 15 amino acids. Trimming left V 4 bases short and J 1 base short, with 12 bases between. Germline CDR1 KGHDR, CDR2 SFDVKD. The DNA of the CDR3 is TGTGCCACCAGTGAGTGGGGAGGGGGCCAAGAGACCCAGTACTTC. This translates into CATSEWGGGQETQYF.

The chain couples TRBV20-1 to TRBJ2-7; no clear D gene. There are 14 residues in the CDR3. The V gene's germline CDR1 is DFQATT and CDR2 SNEGSKA (reference sequence). V lost 0 bases, J lost 6 bases, and 15 bases lay in between. CDR3 DNA: TGCAGTGCTAGAGATACGGGCCCCGCCGGCGAGCAGTACTTC. It encodes CSARDTGPAGEQYF.

Ten or more counts support this clonotype. This chain connects TRBV6-2 or TRBV6-3 to TRBJ2-7; 10 bases map to TRBD2. CDR3 length equals 14 residues. Germline CDR1 is MNHEY and CDR2 is SVGEGT. Germline trimming cut 6 bases from V and 3 bases from J; bases unmatched to any gene: 5. The CDR3 nucleotides read TGTGCCAGCAGCGGGACTAGCGCGTACTACGAGCAGTACTTC. It codes for CASSGTSAYYEQYF.

This sequence joins TRBV3-1 and TRBJ1-1; D gene uncertain. CDR1 is LGHDT and CDR2 is YNNKEL in the germline V gene (reference sequence). V gave up 5 bases and J gave up 0 bases, with 13 bases separating them. This CDR3 spans 15 amino acids. This chain's CDR3 is CASSSSSLMNTEAFF. The CDR3 DNA is TGTGCCAGCAGCTCTTCTTCCCTTATGAACACTGAAGCTTTCTTT.

The CDR3 loop is CSVEGITEAFF. Here the CDR3 DNA reads TGCAGCGTTGAAGGGATTACTGAAGCTTTCTTT. V gene TRBV29-1 combines with J gene TRBJ1-1; D not resolved. The CDR3 runs to 11 residues. Germline lookup yields CDR1 SQVTM and CDR2 ANQGSEA. The V end was cut by 1 base, the J end by 5 bases, with 5 bases between.

This sequence joins TRBV5-5 and TRBJ2-3; 8 nucleotides agree with TRBD2. CDR1 and CDR2 (germline): SGHKS, YYEKEE (reference sequence). CDR3 length: 16 residues. The V and J ends lost 0 bases and 5 bases, in that order; junction bases with no gene match: 8. The CDR3 spells CASSLGTGGPIDTQYF. CDR3 nucleotides: TGTGCCAGCAGCTTGGGGACGGGAGGGCCGATAGATACGCAGTATTTT.

In its sample, this clonotype was seen many times. This chain uses TRBV6-2 or TRBV6-3 with TRBJ2-7; 14 bases fit TRBD2. The CDR3 has 16 residues. Germline V CDR1 and CDR2: MNHEY, SVGEGT. Trimming at V came to 2 bases and at J to 4 bases, leaving 4 bases not matched to a gene. The CDR3 DNA sequence: TGTGCCAGCAGTTACCCTGGACTAGCGGGAGGATACGAGCAGTACTTC. Translation: CASSYPGLAGGYEQYF.

The CDR3 DNA follows: TGTGCCAGCAGCAAAGGGGGGGCGTGTGAGACCCAGTACTTC. Protein: CASSKGGACETQYF. The genes are TRBV21-1 and TRBJ2-5; the D call of TRBD1 is as the table states it, not checked on the DNA. TRBV21-1 is a known pseudogene. The CDR3 totals 14 residues.

This clonotype has a count of ten or more. V and J are TRBV2 and TRBJ1-2, with no clear D. The CDR3 loop spans 14 amino acids. Per germline, CDR1 SNHLY and CDR2 FYNNEI. V gave up 9 bases and J gave up 1 base, with 15 bases separating them. CDR3 DNA: TGTGCCAGGACCCGGGCATCGTATAACTATGGCTACACCTTC. Translating it yields CARTRASYNYGYTF. The full variable domain, in which reference TRBV2 and TRBJ1-2 provide the parts outside the CDR3, is EPEVTQTPSHQVTQMGQEVILRCVPISNHLYFYWYRQILGQKVEFLVSFYNNEISEKSEIFDDQFSVERPDGSNFTLKIRSTKLEDSAMYFCARTRASYNYGYTFGSGTRLTVV.